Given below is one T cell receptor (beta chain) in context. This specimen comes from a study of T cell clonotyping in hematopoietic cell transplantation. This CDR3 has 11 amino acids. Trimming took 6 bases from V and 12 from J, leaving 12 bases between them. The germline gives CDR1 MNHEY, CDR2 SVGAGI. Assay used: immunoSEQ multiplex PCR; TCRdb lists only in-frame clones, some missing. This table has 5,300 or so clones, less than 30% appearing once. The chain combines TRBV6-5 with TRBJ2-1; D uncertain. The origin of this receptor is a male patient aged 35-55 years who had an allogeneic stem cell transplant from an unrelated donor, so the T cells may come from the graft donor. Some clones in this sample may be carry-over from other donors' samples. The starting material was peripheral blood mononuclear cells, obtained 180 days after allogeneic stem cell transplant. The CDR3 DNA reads TGTGCCAGCAGCTTCCCCCCAGGGCAGTTCTTC. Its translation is CASSFPPGQFF.